This entry features one T cell receptor beta chain sequence. What it recognizes is unknown. Amplification used 60 Vbeta primers and 13 Jbeta primers. Measured with immunoSEQ multiplex PCR; TCRdb has only the in-frame clones, and not every one. Of some 130,000 clones listed, roughly 85% are singletons. This sample stems from a study of cytomegalovirus exposure and HLA in healthy donors. Points from the study as a whole: A cluster of highly shared sequence variants was likely a sequencing artifact.

There are 12 residues in the CDR3. V shed 3 bases, J shed 6 bases, and the junction held 1 base outside the gene matches. Germline V CDR1 and CDR2: SGHDT, YYEEEE. The origin of this receptor is a woman in her thirties in good health and CMV-seropositive. Sequenced sample: PBMCs. V is TRBV5-6 and J is TRBJ1-1, with 8 bases aligning to TRBD1. The CDR3 protein is CASSSTGAEAFF. DNA for the CDR3: TGTGCCAGCAGCTCGACAGGGGCTGAAGCTTTCTTT.